This T cell receptor (beta chain) was observed in a study of T-cell reconstitution after alpha-beta-depleted transplantation in children. CDR3 length: 16 amino acids. Germline V gives CDR1 SEHNR, CDR2 FQNEAQ (reference sequence). V shed 3 bases, J shed 5 bases, and the junction held 11 bases outside the gene matches. For TCRbeta, the library was prepared with unique molecular identifiers. Each CDR3 protein is one row after TCRdb ran MiXCR on the PCR reads. The repertoire holds 200,000 to 300,000 distinct CDR3 sequences, roughly 25% seen once, with about 4.8% in the top ten. This clonotype has a handful of counts. Its antigen is unknown. Whole-study findings and limits: One year after transplant, T-cell counts and diversity came mostly from newly produced T cells. Recipient T cells and thymic progenitors that survived were the source of the high TCRbeta diversity seen at day 60 in some patients. By about two months after transplant, alpha-beta T cells reportedly arose from several hundred graft clones that had expanded.

Sequenced here: PBMCs, mostly from graft donor cells, sampled 360 days after TCRalphabeta/CD19-depleted stem cell transplant. The chain is built from TRBV7-9 and TRBJ2-3; 7 positions agree with TRBD1. The clonotype was recovered from a female patient aged 2-10 years who had a stem cell transplant for congenital amegakaryocytic thrombocytopenia, so the T cells may come from the graft donor. The CDR3 is CASSLERQGWGDTQYF. The DNA for the CDR3 is TGTGCCAGCAGCTTGGAGAGACAGGGTTGGGGAGATACGCAGTATTTT.